This T cell receptor (beta chain) comes out of a study of response to subunit inactivated influenza vaccine. This clonotype was detected a few times. Its cognate antigen is unknown. The V gene lost 3 bases and the J gene lost 2 bases, with 11 bases spanning the gap. The CDR3 totals 15 residues. General study points: Authors suggested few new T cells are recruited by each seasonal influenza vaccination.

TCRdb reanalysed the RT-PCR reads using MiXCR and keeps one entry per CDR3 protein. The sample consists of 290,000 or so distinct CDR3 sequences, roughly 20% of them appearing once. This TCR derives from a man between 45 and 75 years old who received an inactivated influenza vaccine. The chain uses TRBV12-3 or TRBV12-4 and TRBJ1-5, with a weak D call TRBD1 (6 bases). The sequenced sample was PBMCs from blood, obtained 21 months after vaccination. CDR3 in amino acids: CASSFQTGRNQPQHF. The CDR3, as DNA: TGTGCCAGCAGTTTTCAGACAGGACGCAATCAGCCCCAGCATTTT.